These 10 T cell receptor beta chains originate from one sample sequenced in a study of blood T cell repertoires in COVID-19. Using immunoSEQ multiplex PCR, the repertoire was profiled, and TCRdb retains in-frame clones only, with some absent. Among around 160,000 clones listed, about 90% were seen once. Specimen: peripheral blood. The source of these receptors is an elderly man with acute or convalescent COVID-19.

The V call is TRBV10-3, the J call TRBJ1-4; TRBD1 matches 9 bases. Losses at the gene ends were 11 bases for V and 6 bases for J; bases not matched to a gene: 7. Germline CDR1 and CDR2: ENHRY and SYGVKD. This CDR3 contains 13 residues. As DNA, the CDR3 is TGTGCCTCAACAGGGGGCTTGGATGAAAAACTGTTTTTT. It encodes CASTGGLDEKLFF.

V gene TRBV27 combines with J gene TRBJ2-5; no clear D gene. The CDR3 runs 14 residues. Germline V lookup: CDR1 MNHEY, CDR2 SMNVEV (reference sequence). V was cut by 0 bases and J by 0 bases, with 5 bases left in between. The CDR3 DNA is TGTGCCAGCAGTTTATCCCACAACCAAGAGACCCAGTACTTC. Amino acids: CASSLSHNQETQYF.

Concerning this clone itself: One junction end disagrees with the germline gene, perhaps due to a read error. The V gene is TRBV11-2, the J gene TRBJ1-2, with TRBD1 as a possible D gene (6 bases). CDR3 length equals 13 residues. Looked up from germline, CDR1 is SGHAT and CDR2 is FQNNGV. CDR3 nucleotides: TGTGCCAGCAGCTTAACAGACCGGGGCAGGGGATCCTTC. This sequence encodes CASSLTDRGRGSF.

This rearrangement joins TRBV3-1 (or the pseudogene TRBV3-2) to TRBJ2-2; TRBD1 matches at 9 bases. The CDR3 has 15 amino acids. Per germline, CDR1 LGHDT and CDR2 YNNKEL (reference sequence). After removal of 3 bases from V and 4 bases from J, the junction contained 3 bases not matched to a gene. This CDR3 is CASSQGQGRTGELFF. The DNA for the CDR3 is TGTGCCAGCAGCCAGGGACAGGGCCGCACCGGGGAGCTGTTTTTT.

This clone was counted once. This sequence joins TRBV14 and TRBJ1-6, with 10 bases fitting TRBD1. Trimming cost V 5 bases and J 7 bases; bases outside gene matches: 11. In germline, CDR1 is SGHDN, CDR2 FVKESK. The CDR3 loop spans 17 amino acids. CDR3: CASSNRDRGIGNSPLHF. CDR3 DNA: TGTGCCAGCAGCAACCGGGACAGGGGAATCGGGAATTCACCCCTCCACTTT.

The chain uses TRBV6-5 and TRBJ1-2; D uncertain. The CDR3 runs to 16 residues. Germline CDR1 and CDR2: MNHEY and SVGAGI. Trimming removed 2 bases from V and 2 bases from J, with 15 bases in between. Here the CDR3 DNA reads TGTGCCAGCAGTTACCCGGAGTTGCCAGTGAACTATGGCTACACCTTC. This gives the protein CASSYPELPVNYGYTF.

A single count supports this clone. The chain is built from TRBV7-9 and TRBJ2-2; D is unclear. From germline, CDR1 is SEHNR and CDR2 FQNEAQ (reference sequence). Trimming stripped 5 bases from V and 6 bases from J, with 13 bases between. This CDR3 comprises 14 residues. The CDR3 coding sequence is TGTGCCAGCAGCCCAGTGGAACAGCCCGGGGAGCTGTTTTTT. It yields the protein CASSPVEQPGELFF.

The chain uses TRBV7-9 and TRBJ2-2; 12 bases agree with TRBD2. This CDR3 has 15 residues. CDR1 and CDR2 from the germline V gene are SEHNR and FQNEAQ (reference sequence). After removal of 4 bases from V and 7 bases from J, the junction contained 4 bases not matched to a gene. The CDR3 DNA follows: TGTGCCAGCAGCTCACTAGCGGGAGGTGTCGGGGAGCTGTTTTTT. Its protein product is CASSSLAGGVGELFF. The variable domain in full, with the rest retrieved from reference TRBV7-9 and TRBJ2-2, is DTGVSQNPRHKITKRGQNVTFRCDPISEHNRLYWYRQTLGQGPEFLTYFQNEAQLEKSRLLSDRFSAERPKGSFSTLEIQRTEQGDSAMYLCASSSLAGGVGELFFGEGSRLTVL.

This clone was detected only a few times. The chain carries TRBV5-1 and TRBJ1-2, with D unresolved. There are 16 residues in the CDR3. Between the trimmed V and J ends, which lost 4 bases and 4 bases, there was a span of 20 bases. Germline V gene data show CDR1 as SGHRS and CDR2 as YFSETQ. The CDR3 sequence: CASSREGREGVYGYTF. The CDR3 DNA reads as TGCGCCAGCAGCCGAGAAGGGAGGGAAGGCGTCTATGGCTACACCTTC.

V gene TRBV7-2 combines with J gene TRBJ2-3; 12 positions match TRBD2. The germline V gene encodes CDR1 SGHTA and CDR2 FQGNSA. The V segment lost 5 bases and the J segment 2 bases; nucleotides outside the gene matches: 5. The CDR3 covers 16 residues. CDR3 region: CASSLLAGGTTDTQYF. The DNA for the CDR3 is TGTGCCAGCAGCCTCCTAGCGGGGGGGACCACAGATACGCAGTATTTT.